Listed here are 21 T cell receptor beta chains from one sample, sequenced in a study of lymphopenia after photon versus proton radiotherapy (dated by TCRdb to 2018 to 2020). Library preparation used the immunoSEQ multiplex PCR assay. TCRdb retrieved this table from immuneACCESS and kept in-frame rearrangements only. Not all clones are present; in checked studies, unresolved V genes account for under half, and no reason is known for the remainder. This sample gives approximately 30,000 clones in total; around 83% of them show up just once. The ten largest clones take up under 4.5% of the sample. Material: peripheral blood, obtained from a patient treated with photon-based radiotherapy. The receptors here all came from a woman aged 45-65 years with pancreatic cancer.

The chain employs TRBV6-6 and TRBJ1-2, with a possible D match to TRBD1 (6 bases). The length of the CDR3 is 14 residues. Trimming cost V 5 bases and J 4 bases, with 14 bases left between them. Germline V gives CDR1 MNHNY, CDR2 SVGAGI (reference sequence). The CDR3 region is CASSLGTQSYGYTF. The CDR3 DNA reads TGTGCCAGCAGTCTAGGGACACAATCCTATGGCTACACCTTC.

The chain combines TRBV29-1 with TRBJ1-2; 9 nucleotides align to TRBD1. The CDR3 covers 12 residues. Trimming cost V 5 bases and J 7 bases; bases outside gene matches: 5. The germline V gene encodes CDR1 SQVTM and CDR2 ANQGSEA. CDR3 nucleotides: TGCAGCGTTTGGACAGGGGATGGTGGCTACACCTTC. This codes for CSVWTGDGGYTF.

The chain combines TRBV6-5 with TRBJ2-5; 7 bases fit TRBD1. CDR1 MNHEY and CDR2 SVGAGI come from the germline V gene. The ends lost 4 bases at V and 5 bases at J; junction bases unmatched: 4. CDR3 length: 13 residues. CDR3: CASSWGQWETQYF. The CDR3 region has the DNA TGTGCCAGCAGTTGGGGACAGTGGGAGACCCAGTACTTC.

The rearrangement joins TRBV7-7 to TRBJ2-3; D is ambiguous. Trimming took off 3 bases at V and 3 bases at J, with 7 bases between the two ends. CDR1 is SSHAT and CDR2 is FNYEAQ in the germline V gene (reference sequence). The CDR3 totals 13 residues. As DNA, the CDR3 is TGTGCCAGCAGCTTGGGCTTTACAGATACGCAGTATTTT. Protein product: CASSLGFTDTQYF.

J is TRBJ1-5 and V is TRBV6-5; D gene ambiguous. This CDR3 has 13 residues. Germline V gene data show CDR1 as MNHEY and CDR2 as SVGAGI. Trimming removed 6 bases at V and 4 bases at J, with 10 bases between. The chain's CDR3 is CASSLRRNQPQHF. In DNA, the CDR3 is TGTGCCAGCAGCCTTAGAAGGAATCAGCCCCAGCATTTT.

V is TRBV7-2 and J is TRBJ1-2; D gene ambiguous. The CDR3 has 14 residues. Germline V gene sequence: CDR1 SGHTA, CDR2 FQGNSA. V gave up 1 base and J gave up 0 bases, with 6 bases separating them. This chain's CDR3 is CASSLDGANYGYTF. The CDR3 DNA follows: TGTGCCAGCAGCTTAGATGGAGCTAACTATGGCTACACCTTC.

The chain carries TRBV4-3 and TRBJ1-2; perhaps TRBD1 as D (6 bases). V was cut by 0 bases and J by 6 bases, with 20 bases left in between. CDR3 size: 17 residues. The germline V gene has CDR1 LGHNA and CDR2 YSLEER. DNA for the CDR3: TGCGCCAGCAGCCAAGAAAAAATGGGGGGCCAAAGCCATGGCTACACCTTC. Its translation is CASSQEKMGGQSHGYTF.

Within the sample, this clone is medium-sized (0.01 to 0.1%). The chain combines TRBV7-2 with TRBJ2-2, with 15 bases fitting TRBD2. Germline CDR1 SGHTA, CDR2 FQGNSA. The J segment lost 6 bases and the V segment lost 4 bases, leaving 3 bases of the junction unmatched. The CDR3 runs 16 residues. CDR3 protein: CASSSWTSGRAGELFF. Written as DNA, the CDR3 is TGTGCCAGCAGCTCCTGGACTAGCGGGAGGGCCGGGGAGCTGTTTTTT.

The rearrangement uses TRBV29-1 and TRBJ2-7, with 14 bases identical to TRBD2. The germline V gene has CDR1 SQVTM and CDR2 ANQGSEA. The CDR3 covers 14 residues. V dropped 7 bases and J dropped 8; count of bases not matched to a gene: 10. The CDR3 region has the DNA TGCAGCGCGTCCGGGACTAGCGGGAGCAGCCAGCAGTACTTC. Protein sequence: CSASGTSGSSQQYF.

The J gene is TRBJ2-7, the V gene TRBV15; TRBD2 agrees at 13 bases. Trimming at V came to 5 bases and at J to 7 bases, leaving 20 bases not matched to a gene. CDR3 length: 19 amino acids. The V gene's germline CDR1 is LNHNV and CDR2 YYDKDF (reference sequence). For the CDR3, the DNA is TGTGCCACCAGCGGACGAGAAGGGGGGGGACTAGCGGGACGGTTGGAGCAGTACTTC. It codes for CATSGREGGGLAGRLEQYF. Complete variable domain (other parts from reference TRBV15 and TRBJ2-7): DAMVIQNPRYQVTQFGKPVTLSCSQTLNHNVMYWYQQKSSQAPKLLFHYYDKDFNNEADTPDNFQSRRPNTSFCFLDIRSPGLGDTAMYLCATSGREGGGLAGRLEQYFGPGTRLTVT.

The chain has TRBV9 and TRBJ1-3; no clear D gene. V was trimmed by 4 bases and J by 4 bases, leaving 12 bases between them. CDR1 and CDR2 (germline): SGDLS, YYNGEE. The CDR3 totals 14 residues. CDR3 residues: CASSISLGGNTIYF. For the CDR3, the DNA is TGTGCCAGCAGCATATCCCTCGGAGGAAACACCATATATTTT.

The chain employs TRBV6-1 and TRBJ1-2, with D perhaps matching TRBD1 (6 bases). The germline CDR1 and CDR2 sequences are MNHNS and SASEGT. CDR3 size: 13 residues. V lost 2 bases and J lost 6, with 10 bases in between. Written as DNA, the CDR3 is TGTGCCAGCAGTGAACGGGGGCGGGATGGCTACACCTTC. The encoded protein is CASSERGRDGYTF.

The CDR3 here is CAITGELDEQYF. CDR3 nucleotide sequence: TGTGCCATCACAGGGGAGTTGGACGAGCAGTACTTC. The rearrangement links TRBV28 to TRBJ2-5; 7 positions match TRBD1. Gene TRBJ2-7 matches the end of the DNA better, so the J call may be wrong. The CDR3 contains 12 residues. The germline gives CDR1 MDHEN, CDR2 SYDVKM.

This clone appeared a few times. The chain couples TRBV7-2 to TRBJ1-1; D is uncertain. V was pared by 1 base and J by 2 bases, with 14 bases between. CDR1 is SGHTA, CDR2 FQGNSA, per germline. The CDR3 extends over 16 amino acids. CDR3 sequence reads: CASSLVRVGFNTEAFF. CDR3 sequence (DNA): TGTGCCAGCAGCTTAGTCCGGGTGGGCTTTAACACTGAAGCTTTCTTT.

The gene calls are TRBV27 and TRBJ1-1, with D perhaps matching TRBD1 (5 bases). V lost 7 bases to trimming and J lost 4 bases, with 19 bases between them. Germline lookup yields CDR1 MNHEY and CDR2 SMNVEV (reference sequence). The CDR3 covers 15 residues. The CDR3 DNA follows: TGTGCCAGCACCCTCTCGGGCGGGGGGTCCACTGAAGCTTTCTTT. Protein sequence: CASTLSGGGSTEAFF.

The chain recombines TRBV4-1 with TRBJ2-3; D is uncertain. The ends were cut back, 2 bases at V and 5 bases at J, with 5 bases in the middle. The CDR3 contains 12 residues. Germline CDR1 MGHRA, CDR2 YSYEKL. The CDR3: CASSQPVDTQYF. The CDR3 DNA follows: TGCGCCAGCAGCCAACCCGTAGATACGCAGTATTTT.

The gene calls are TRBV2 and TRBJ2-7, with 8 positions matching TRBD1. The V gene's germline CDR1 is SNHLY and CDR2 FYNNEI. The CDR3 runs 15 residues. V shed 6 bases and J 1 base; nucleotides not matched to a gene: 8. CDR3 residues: CASRVEQGESYEQYF. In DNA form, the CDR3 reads TGTGCCAGCAGGGTGGAACAGGGGGAGTCCTACGAGCAGTACTTC. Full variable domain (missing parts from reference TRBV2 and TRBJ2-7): EPEVTQTPSHQVTQMGQEVILRCVPISNHLYFYWYRQILGQKVEFLVSFYNNEISEKSEIFDDQFSVERPDGSNFTLKIRSTKLEDSAMYFCASRVEQGESYEQYFGPGTRLTVT.

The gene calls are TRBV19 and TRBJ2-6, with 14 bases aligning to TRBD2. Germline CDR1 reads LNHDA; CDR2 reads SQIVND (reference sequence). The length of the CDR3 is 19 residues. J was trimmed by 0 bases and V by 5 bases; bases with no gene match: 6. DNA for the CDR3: TGTGCCAGTAGTTCGCCGGGACTAGCGGGAGACTCTGGGGCCAACGTCCTGACTTTC. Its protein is CASSSPGLAGDSGANVLTF.

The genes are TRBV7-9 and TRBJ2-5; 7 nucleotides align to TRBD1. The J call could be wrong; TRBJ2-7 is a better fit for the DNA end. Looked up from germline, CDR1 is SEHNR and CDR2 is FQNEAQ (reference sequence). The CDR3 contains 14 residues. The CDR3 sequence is CASSLDRGTYEQYF. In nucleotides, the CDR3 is TGTGCCAGCAGCTTAGACAGGGGTACCTACGAGCAGTACTTC.

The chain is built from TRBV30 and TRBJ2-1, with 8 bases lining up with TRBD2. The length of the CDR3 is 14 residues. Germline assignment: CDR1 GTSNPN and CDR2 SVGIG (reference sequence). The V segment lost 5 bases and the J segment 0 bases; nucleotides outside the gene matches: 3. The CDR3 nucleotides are TGTGCCTGGGGGAGCGGGAGCTCCTACAATGAGCAGTTCTTC. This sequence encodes CAWGSGSSYNEQFF.

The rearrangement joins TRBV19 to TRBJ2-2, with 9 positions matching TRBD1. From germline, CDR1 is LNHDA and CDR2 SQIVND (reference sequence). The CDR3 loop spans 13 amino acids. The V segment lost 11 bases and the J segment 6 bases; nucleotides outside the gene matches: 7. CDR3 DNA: TGTGCCGTGGGACAGGGTGTCGCCGGGGAGCTGTTTTTT. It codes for CAVGQGVAGELFF.